The rows below give T cell receptor beta chains drawn from one sample of a study of T cells in Graves' hyperthyroidism and ophthalmopathy. TCRdb reanalysed the multiplex PCR reads using MiXCR and keeps one entry per CDR3 protein. The profile shows about 200,000 distinct CDR3 sequences, 17% of them singletons. The sample was blood. Receptors were obtained from a woman aged 50 to 60 with Graves' hyperthyroidism. Both conserved end residues are trimmed from each CDR3. The order of the fields is clone size, D gene, V gene, J gene, CDR3 protein. D genes are given only for firm matches. Rows may omit the clone size; those that give it use once, few, many or a size class.

>few|NA|TRBV6-1|TRBJ2-5
ASSEGRQKETQY
>many|TRBD1|TRBV12-5|TRBJ1-6
ASGGQGYSPLH
>few|NA|TRBV14|TRBJ1-2
ASSQDLDLAYGYT
>NA|TRBD1|TRBV4-2|TRBJ2-7
ASSQGDSESYEQY
>once|NA|TRBV11-3|TRBJ2-5
ASSIRGETQY
>many|NA|TRBV11-2|TRBJ2-7
ASSLNPQGSYEQY
>NA|NA|TRBV12-3/TRBV12-4|TRBJ2-6
ASSLDSAGANVLT
>NA|NA|TRBV20-1|TRBJ1-2
SASLGGFRVYT
>many|NA|TRBV11-3|TRBJ1-2
ASSLPGTGTSNYGYT
>NA|TRBD2|TRBV7-9|TRBJ2-2
ASSFTPGGATPGTGELF
>NA|TRBD2|TRBV24-1|TRBJ2-5
ATSDSSGSLRVGETQY
>NA|NA|TRBV10-3|TRBJ1-2
AISESSGSRDFNYGYT
>many|NA|TRBV7-3|TRBJ1-5
ASIRGTSSSARTSNQPQH
>many|NA|TRBV12-3/TRBV12-4|TRBJ2-7
ASMGVRRHEQY
>few|TRBD1|TRBV5-5|NA
ASSSGTAHGRTYEQF
>many|NA|TRBV29-1|TRBJ2-2
SVGAGRNTGELF
>many|TRBD1|TRBV15|TRBJ1-5
ATSIGTGNQPQH
>many|TRBD1|TRBV2|TRBJ1-5
ASSGDRAGQPQH
>many|TRBD1|TRBV7-2|TRBJ2-7
ASSLEWTGYHEQY
>many|TRBD1|TRBV5-1|TRBJ2-1
ASSPGTGGTPNNEQF
>NA|NA|TRBV10-3|TRBJ2-1
AISDEAASEDEQF
>few|NA|TRBV7-9|TRBJ2-2
ASSYNRPLGTGELF
>many|TRBD2|TRBV7-9|TRBJ2-7
ASRPSRTSGSSSPYEQY
>many|TRBD1|TRBV5-1|TRBJ2-5
ASWRDRVETQY
>many|NA|TRBV20-1|TRBJ2-1
SAPILATRPHEQF
>many|TRBD1|TRBV18|TRBJ2-5
ASSPGQLQFQETQY
>many|TRBD1|TRBV3-1|TRBJ1-5
ASSQDLGTGSNQPQH
>NA|NA|TRBV5-1|TRBJ2-1
ASRSDINSNEQF
>many|TRBD1|TRBV2|TRBJ1-1
ASGQGGVNTEAF
>many|NA|TRBV18|TRBJ1-1
ASSPARDTEAF
>many|TRBD1|TRBV11-3|TRBJ1-2
ASSSDRGAVGYT
>many|NA|TRBV6-4|TRBJ1-5
ASLLMMFWCNQPQH
>many|TRBD1|TRBV6-1|TRBJ1-4
ASSGGGSGEKLF
>many|TRBD2|TRBV7-6|TRBJ2-2
ASSPLAGGGTGELF
>once|NA|TRBV27|TRBJ1-1
ASSIGGRLEAF
>few|TRBD2|TRBV12-3/TRBV12-4|TRBJ2-1
ASSLTSGSLNEQF
>many|NA|TRBV7-2|TRBJ1-5
ASSFRYNQPQH
>NA|NA|TRBV7-9|TRBJ2-7
ASSLQIQGARKQY
>many|NA|TRBV20-1|TRBJ2-7
SARDLQHKLYEQY
>many|TRBD1|TRBV7-3|TRBJ1-5
ASSTTGGNQPQH
>NA|NA|TRBV12-3/TRBV12-4|TRBJ2-2
ASSYGHNTGELF
>many|NA|TRBV3-1|TRBJ1-2
ASSQNTYGDGYT